This T cell receptor beta chain was captured in a study of post-analysis software for immune sequencing data. On the study more broadly: Disease trajectories encompassed relapsing-remitting, secondary progressive and progressive-relapsing multiple sclerosis.

TCR beta cDNA libraries had unique molecular identifiers. TCRdb redid the calling of the PCR reads with MiXCR, one entry per CDR3 protein. The sample contains about 380,000 distinct CDR3 sequences, less than 35% of which appear only once. This clonotype occurred a few times. Its antigen is unidentified. CDR3 size: 17 residues. V dropped 1 base and J dropped 0 bases, with 15 bases sitting between them. Study findings and constraints: Roughly 5 TRBV segments (TRBV5-6, TRBV5-1 and TRBV20-1 among them) occurred more frequently in patients than in controls.

V gene TRBV12-3 or TRBV12-4 combines with J gene TRBJ1-2, with D perhaps matching TRBD1 (6 bases). Sequencing input: blood. The source of this sequence is a girl aged 5-17 years with multiple sclerosis. The CDR3 spells CASSLGPGHYSNYGYTF. The CDR3 DNA sequence: TGTGCCAGCAGTTTAGGGCCGGGACACTACTCTAACTATGGCTACACCTTC.